What follows are 18 T cell receptor beta chains derived from one specimen sequenced in a study of identical twins. TCRdb passed the 5' RACE reads through MiXCR, listing each CDR3 protein once. The repertoire holds approximately 700,000 distinct CDR3 sequences, with about 20% as singletons. These same data were also listed under a study on T cells expressing NK-cell markers.

Material for sequencing was PBMCs. These receptors were collected from a woman between 18 and 29 years old in good health.

This clonotype was seen just once. The gene calls are TRBV5-1 and TRBJ2-5, with D maybe TRBD2 (6 bases). Per germline, CDR1 SGHRS and CDR2 YFSETQ. The CDR3 consists of 15 residues. Between the trimmed V and J ends, which lost 4 bases and 2 bases, there was a span of 15 bases. CDR3 residues: CASSESGGVQETQYF. The CDR3 DNA is TGCGCCAGCAGCGAATCCGGAGGGGTTCAAGAGACCCAGTACTTC.

This clonotype was detected only a few times. V and J are TRBV10-2 and TRBJ1-2; 7 nucleotides agree with TRBD1. Germline V gene lookup returns CDR1 WSHSY and CDR2 SAAADI. Trimming at V came to 7 bases and at J to 2 bases, leaving 10 bases not matched to a gene. The CDR3 runs 15 residues. The CDR3 sequence is CASMLGRGLNYGYTF. In DNA form, the CDR3 reads TGCGCCAGCATGCTAGGGAGGGGGCTCAACTATGGCTACACCTTC.

This clonotype was recorded at least ten times. The chain joins TRBV12-3 or TRBV12-4 to TRBJ2-2; tentative D call: TRBD1 (5 bases). Trimming took 5 bases from V and 5 from J, leaving 9 bases between them. The CDR3 is made up of 13 amino acids. CDR3 amino acids: CASSLQGTGELFF. In DNA form, the CDR3 reads TGTGCCAGCAGTCTTCAGGGTACCGGGGAGCTGTTTTTT.

The genes are TRBV3-1 and TRBJ2-5, with D unclear. Germline loops: CDR1 LGHDT, CDR2 YNNKEL (reference sequence). V was trimmed by 5 bases and J by 0 bases, leaving 13 bases between them. CDR3 length: 15 residues. CDR3 sequence: CASSDRAAYQETQYF. The CDR3 DNA reads TGTGCCAGCAGCGACCGGGCCGCGTACCAAGAGACCCAGTACTTC.

This clonotype was counted a few times. V and J are TRBV29-1 and TRBJ2-2, with D uncertain. Trimming took 4 bases from V and 1 from J, leaving 4 bases between them. CDR3 length equals 12 residues. Germline-derived CDR1 and CDR2 are SQVTM and ANQGSEA. CDR3 DNA: TGCAGCGTTGGGGTGAACACCGGGGAGCTGTTTTTT. As protein: CSVGVNTGELFF.

The chain combines TRBV7-2 with TRBJ2-5; D could derive from TRBD1 or TRBD2 (5 bases each). Germline V CDR1 and CDR2: SGHTA, FQGNSA. Trimming shortened V by 2 bases and J by 5 bases, and 15 bases separated the two germline ends. The CDR3 covers 15 residues. Written as DNA, the CDR3 is TGTGCCAGCAGCTTAATTTGGGGGATGGGGGAGACCCAGTACTTC. It is translated as CASSLIWGMGETQYF.

The chain joins TRBV20-1 to TRBJ2-7; 10 bases align to TRBD2. Germline V gene lookup returns CDR1 DFQATT and CDR2 SNEGSKA (reference sequence). The CDR3 covers 17 residues. J was trimmed by 5 bases and V by 0 bases; bases with no gene match: 13. CDR3: CSARDRLAGATHHEQYF. CDR3 in DNA: TGCAGTGCTAGAGATCGGCTAGCGGGAGCAACCCACCACGAGCAGTACTTC.

This rearrangement joins TRBV6-2 or TRBV6-3 to TRBJ2-7; a weak D match, TRBD1 (5 bases). From germline, CDR1 is MNHEY and CDR2 SVGEGT. This CDR3 is built from 17 residues. V lost 2 bases and J 5 bases, leaving 22 bases between the germline ends. The CDR3 here is CASSYDLRGTPNHEQYF. The CDR3 DNA follows: TGTGCCAGCAGTTACGATTTAAGGGGAACACCAAACCACGAGCAGTACTTC.

V usage is TRBV12-3 or TRBV12-4 and J usage is TRBJ1-6; D remains ambiguous. Trimming stripped 8 bases from V and 5 bases from J, with 16 bases between. CDR3 size: 15 residues. For the CDR3, the DNA is TGTGCCAGCCGTCCGGGGAGAAATAATAATTCACCCCTCCACTTT. Its protein product is CASRPGRNNNSPLHF.

This clonotype has only a few counts. The chain has TRBV12-3 or TRBV12-4 and TRBJ2-3; D unclear. Trimming removed 2 bases at V and 0 bases at J, with 18 bases between. The CDR3 spans 18 residues. CDR3 region: CASSLRSGVLRSTDTQYF. The CDR3 DNA is TGTGCCAGCAGTTTAAGGTCAGGAGTCCTTCGTAGCACAGATACGCAGTATTTT.

This clonotype was counted only a few times. The gene calls are TRBV20-1 and TRBJ2-3, with D maybe TRBD2 (5 bases). Germline V gives CDR1 DFQATT, CDR2 SNEGSKA (reference sequence). This CDR3 has 15 residues. Between the trimmed V and J ends, which lost 3 bases and 0 bases, there was a span of 13 bases. CDR3 amino acids: CSARRALSSTDTQYF. CDR3 nucleotide sequence: TGCAGTGCTAGGAGGGCCCTCTCTAGCACAGATACGCAGTATTTT.

This clonotype was counted many times. V usage is TRBV18 and J usage is TRBJ2-1, with no clear D. The CDR3 runs 16 residues. The V gene lost 3 bases and the J gene lost 0 bases, with 12 bases spanning the gap. Looked up from germline, CDR1 is KGHSH and CDR2 is LQKENI. The CDR3 DNA reads TGTGCCAGCTCACCCCCTGCGGCGAGCTCCTACAATGAGCAGTTCTTC. Its translation is CASSPPAASSYNEQFF. Full variable domain (rest looked up from reference TRBV18 and TRBJ2-1): NAGVMQNPRHLVRRRGQEARLRCSPMKGHSHVYWYRQLPEEGLKFMVYLQKENIIDESGMPKERFSAEFPKEGPSILRIQQVVRGDSAAYFCASSPPAASSYNEQFFGPGTRLTVL.

This clonotype has at least ten counts. This chain connects TRBV30 to TRBJ2-1; D gene unclear. Looked up from germline, CDR1 is GTSNPN and CDR2 is SVGIG (reference sequence). V was pared by 2 bases and J by 7 bases, with 18 bases between. This CDR3 is built from 15 residues. The DNA of the CDR3 is TGTGCCTGGAGTTACCACCGGGCCCCATGGAATGAGCAGTTCTTC. Residues: CAWSYHRAPWNEQFF.

The chain combines TRBV6-1 with TRBJ2-2; 7 nucleotides match TRBD1. Unmatched junction bases numbered 5, after V lost 5 bases and J lost 5 bases. This CDR3 is 14 amino acids long. Germline V gives CDR1 MNHNS, CDR2 SASEGT. The CDR3 is CASSRETGTGELFF. DNA of the CDR3: TGTGCCAGCAGTCGAGAGACAGGGACCGGGGAGCTGTTTTTT.

Only a few counts were recorded for this clonotype. The chain has TRBV7-2 and TRBJ2-1, with 10 bases matching TRBD1. V shed 5 bases and J 7 bases; nucleotides not matched to a gene: 8. Germline values: CDR1 SGHTA, CDR2 FQGNSA. CDR3 length equals 15 residues. CDR3 in DNA: TGTGCCAGCAGCCCCCGGGACAGGGGTTGGAATGAGCAGTTCTTC. Translated: CASSPRDRGWNEQFF.

The chain has TRBV2 and TRBJ1-1; D possibly corresponds to TRBD1 (5 bases). Germline V lookup: CDR1 SNHLY, CDR2 FYNNEI. The CDR3 contains 15 residues. Deletions cut 0 bases from V and 7 bases from J, with 15 bases between. The chain's CDR3 is CASSEAWGTGGEAFF. For the CDR3, the DNA is TGTGCCAGCAGTGAAGCGTGGGGGACGGGTGGTGAAGCTTTCTTT.

This sequence joins TRBV5-1 and TRBJ2-1; 8 bases line up with TRBD2. CDR3 length equals 15 residues. With V trimmed by 4 bases and J by 5 bases, 8 bases remained unmatched. Germline CDR1 is SGHRS and CDR2 is YFSETQ. DNA for the CDR3: TGCGCCAGCAGCCCGGGGGGGCCCGCCGACAATGAGCAGTTCTTC. Translating gives CASSPGGPADNEQFF. The full variable domain, in which reference TRBV5-1 and TRBJ2-1 provide the parts outside the CDR3, is KAGVTQTPRYLIKTRGQQVTLSCSPISGHRSVSWYQQTPGQGLQFLFEYFSETQRNKGNFPGRFSGRQFSNSRSEMNVSTLELGDSALYLCASSPGGPADNEQFFGPGTRLTVL.

This clonotype has more than one count but fewer than ten. The chain is built from TRBV2 and TRBJ2-1; TRBD1 agrees at 7 bases. The CDR3 is 13 residues long. Germline CDR1 SNHLY, CDR2 FYNNEI. Trimming at V came to 6 bases and at J to 7 bases, leaving 6 bases not matched to a gene. DNA of the CDR3: TGTGCCAGCAGAGTACAGGGGCGTAATGAGCAGTTCTTC. Translating it yields CASRVQGRNEQFF.